These 22 T cell receptor beta chains share one sample of origin, sequenced in a study of tumour-infiltrating T cells in Burkitt lymphoma. Profiling relied on immunoSEQ multiplex PCR, and the TCRdb table lists in-frame clones only, not all of them. The top ten clones hold 2% to 2.5% of a sample with about 17,000 clones, 80% of them seen once. Sequencing input: tumor tissue. The source of these receptors is a human donor with diffuse large B-cell lymphoma.

The chain employs TRBV5-4 and TRBJ1-3; D is ambiguous. The CDR3 totals 14 residues. Germline CDR1 reads SGHNT; CDR2 reads YYREEE (reference sequence). V dropped 1 base and J dropped 4 bases, with 9 bases sitting between them. The CDR3 loop reads CASSLMGTGNTIYF. CDR3 bases: TGTGCCAGCAGCTTGATGGGAACAGGAAACACCATATATTTT.

The chain recombines TRBV25-1 with TRBJ1-4, with D perhaps matching TRBD1 (6 bases). This CDR3 spans 16 amino acids. Trimming cost V 3 bases and J 4 bases, with 15 bases left between them. The germline V gene has CDR1 MGHDK and CDR2 SYGVNS. The DNA of the CDR3 is TGTGCCAGCAGTGACGACACAGGGTTTGGTAATGAAAAACTGTTTTTT. It codes for CASSDDTGFGNEKLFF.

This chain links TRBV11-2 with TRBJ2-1; D unresolved. From germline, CDR1 is SGHAT and CDR2 FQNNGV. V lost 5 bases to trimming and J lost 5 bases, with 16 bases between them. The length of the CDR3 is 15 residues. CDR3 nucleotide sequence: TGTGCCAGCAGCCTGTCAGGTCCGGTGGACAATGAGCAGTTCTTC. Its translation: CASSLSGPVDNEQFF.

The chain joins TRBV7-9 to TRBJ1-1; D is undetermined. Germline assignment: CDR1 SEHNR and CDR2 FQNEAQ (reference sequence). The CDR3 contains 15 residues. Trimming shortened V by 3 bases and J by 6 bases, and 17 bases separated the two germline ends. As DNA, the CDR3 is TGTGCCAGCAGCTTGATAGGTTTCGGACGACCTGAAGCTTTCTTT. This translates into CASSLIGFGRPEAFF.

The chain combines TRBV10-3 with TRBJ1-3; possibly TRBD1 for D (5 bases). Germline V lookup: CDR1 ENHRY, CDR2 SYGVKD. V lost 3 bases, J lost 4 bases, and 16 bases lay in between. This CDR3 has 16 amino acids. Here the CDR3 DNA reads TGTGCCATCAGTGAATCGCAGGGTGGGATCGGAAACACCATATATTTT. Encoded protein: CAISESQGGIGNTIYF.

This chain connects TRBV10-3 to TRBJ2-7, with TRBD1 matching 8 bases. Per the germline V gene, CDR1 is ENHRY and CDR2 is SYGVKD. CDR3 length: 15 residues. With 0 bases clipped from V and 7 bases from J, the junction kept 8 bases outside the gene matches. This chain's CDR3 is CAISESNTGGREQYF. CDR3 nucleotide sequence: TGTGCCATCAGTGAGTCGAATACAGGGGGGCGGGAGCAGTACTTC.

The chain couples TRBV4-3 to TRBJ1-6; the D gene is possibly TRBD1 (5 bases). CDR3 length: 21 residues. CDR1 is LGHNA and CDR2 is YSLEER in the germline V gene. The ends were cut back, 4 bases at V and 0 bases at J, with 25 bases in the middle. CDR3 in DNA: TGCGCCAGCAGCCGTGCTGTAGGGGCGGATAGGATGAGCTCCTATAATTCACCCCTCCACTTT. Amino acids: CASSRAVGADRMSSYNSPLHF.

This clone was seen a single time. The rearrangement uses TRBV2 and TRBJ1-4; D perhaps matches TRBD1 (5 bases). V shed 2 bases and J shed 10 bases, with 8 bases lying between them. The CDR3 sequence is 12 residues long. CDR1 and CDR2 (germline): SNHLY, FYNNEI. The chain's CDR3 is CASSEQGVKLFF. The CDR3 DNA reads as TGTGCCAGCAGTGAACAGGGAGTAAAACTGTTTTTT.

The V call is TRBV12-5, the J call TRBJ1-6; D is uncertain. Germline loops: CDR1 LGHNT, CDR2 FRNRAP. V was trimmed by 2 bases and J by 7 bases, leaving 9 bases between them. The CDR3 spans 14 residues. CDR3 amino acids: CASGLWSSNSPLHF. The CDR3 nucleotides read TGTGCTAGTGGTTTGTGGTCCAGCAATTCACCCCTCCACTTT.

The rearrangement links TRBV6-5 to TRBJ1-2, with 8 bases matching TRBD1. The CDR3 contains 15 residues. The V gene's germline CDR1 is MNHEY and CDR2 SVGAGI. J was trimmed by 7 bases and V by 9 bases; bases with no gene match: 16. The CDR3 DNA is TGTGCCAGTTCCCCAGTGATCAGGGGGCATGGTGGCTACACCTTC. It is translated as CASSPVIRGHGGYTF.

The sample holds a few counts of this clone. This rearrangement joins TRBV27 to TRBJ1-2, with TRBD1 matching 9 bases. Trimming at V came to 6 bases and at J to 2 bases, leaving 1 base not matched to a gene. The CDR3 has 13 residues. From germline, CDR1 is MNHEY and CDR2 SMNVEV (reference sequence). CDR3 coding DNA: TGTGCCAGCAGGGGACAGGGCAACTATGGCTACACCTTC. It is translated as CASRGQGNYGYTF.

The V and J genes are TRBV18 and TRBJ2-5; D not resolved. The germline CDR1 and CDR2 sequences are KGHSH and LQKENI. V was shortened by 2 bases and J by 5 bases, with 12 bases between the two germline ends. The CDR3 has 14 amino acids. The CDR3 region has the DNA TGTGCCAGCTCACCAAACGAACAGACGGAGACCCAGTACTTC. This encodes CASSPNEQTETQYF.

The genes are TRBV15 and TRBJ2-2; D is possibly TRBD2 (7 bases). Per germline, CDR1 LNHNV and CDR2 YYDKDF (reference sequence). Trimming cost V 0 bases and J 4 bases, with 15 bases left between them. This CDR3 is 17 amino acids long. The CDR3 region is CATSRDRGARVTGELFF. The CDR3, as DNA: TGTGCCACCAGCAGAGATCGGGGGGCGCGGGTCACCGGGGAGCTGTTTTTT.

This clone was seen once. The chain couples TRBV4-3 to TRBJ2-2, with TRBD1 as a possible D gene (5 bases). CDR3 size: 14 residues. Germline lookup yields CDR1 LGHNA and CDR2 YSLEER. V gave up 0 bases and J gave up 4 bases, with 6 bases separating them. In DNA form, the CDR3 reads TGCGCCAGCAGCCAAGAGGGGCTCACCGGGGAGCTGTTTTTT. Its protein is CASSQEGLTGELFF.

The rearrangement links TRBV27 to TRBJ2-1; 14 bases map to TRBD2. This CDR3 has 20 residues. The V and J ends lost 6 bases and 3 bases, in that order; junction bases with no gene match: 16. The V gene's germline CDR1 is MNHEY and CDR2 SMNVEV (reference sequence). The DNA of the CDR3 is TGTGCCAGCAGCTTAAGGGGACCGGGACTAGCGGGAGTTGGCTACAATGAGCAGTTCTTC. Encoded protein: CASSLRGPGLAGVGYNEQFF.

Regarding this clone: The DNA is left out, because the CDR3 cannot be placed on it with certainty; the CDR3 is given as TCRdb lists it. J is TRBJ2-7 and V is TRBV7-2; the table's D call of TRBD2 was not tested on the DNA. Germline V gene data show CDR1 as SGHTA and CDR2 as FQGNSA. The CDR3 spans 14 amino acids, including both terminal residues. The CDR3 sequence is CASSFGSGAYEQYF.

V usage is TRBV7-8 and J usage is TRBJ1-1, with D possibly TRBD1 on 5 matching bases. Germline V CDR1 and CDR2: SGHVS, FQNEAQ. Deletions cut 2 bases from V and 0 bases from J, with 10 bases between. This CDR3 is 15 amino acids long. DNA of the CDR3: TGTGCCAGCAGCTTAATGACAGCTATGAACACTGAAGCTTTCTTT. Translated, it gives CASSLMTAMNTEAFF.

The chain combines TRBV2 with TRBJ1-1, with D hard to call. The CDR3 is 13 residues long. Germline CDR1 SNHLY, CDR2 FYNNEI. The V and J ends lost 3 bases and 1 base respectively, with 6 bases between them. The CDR3 protein is CASSDWGNTEAFF. CDR3 sequence (DNA): TGTGCCAGCAGTGACTGGGGGAACACTGAAGCTTTCTTT.

The chain is built from TRBV9 and TRBJ2-3; D perhaps matches TRBD2 (5 bases). Trimming took off 2 bases at V and 2 bases at J, with 18 bases between the two ends. The CDR3 length is 17 residues. Per the germline V gene, CDR1 is SGDLS and CDR2 is YYNGEE. The CDR3 reads CASSVDFQYTLTDTQYF. In nucleotides, the CDR3 is TGTGCCAGCAGCGTGGACTTCCAATATACTCTCACAGATACGCAGTATTTT.

The rearrangement joins TRBV9 to TRBJ2-7; D is possibly TRBD2 (7 bases). The CDR3 consists of 16 residues. CDR1 and CDR2 (germline): SGDLS, YYNGEE. The V end was cut by 0 bases, the J end by 1 base, with 14 bases between. CDR3 nucleotide sequence: TGTGCCAGCAGCGTAGTGGGGGGGGCAGCTTCCTACGAGCAGTACTTC. It encodes CASSVVGGAASYEQYF.

The CDR3 sequence: CASSTQGDYGYTF. In nucleotides, the CDR3 is TGTGCCAGCAGCACACAGGGGGACTATGGCTACACCTTC. The J gene is TRBJ1-2, the V gene TRBV7-9, with 8 bases fitting TRBD1. This CDR3 is 13 amino acids long. The trim removed 5 bases at V and 3 bases at J, leaving 2 bases unmatched. Per the germline V gene, CDR1 is SEHNR and CDR2 is FQNEAQ (reference sequence).

V is TRBV7-2 and J is TRBJ2-7, with TRBD2 identical over 8 bases. The germline V gene has CDR1 SGHTA and CDR2 FQGNSA. The CDR3 runs to 17 residues. The trim removed 6 bases at V and 3 bases at J, leaving 16 bases unmatched. The CDR3 protein is CASRQLEAGDAYYEQYF. The CDR3 DNA follows: TGTGCCAGCAGGCAACTCGAAGCGGGGGACGCCTACTACGAGCAGTACTTC.